This is a list of T cell receptor beta chains from one sample in a study of blood T cell repertoires in COVID-19. Produced via immunoSEQ multiplex PCR; TCRdb's table is partial and in-frame only. The table lists some 14,000 clones, 90% of them singletons. Sequencing input: peripheral blood. The receptors were sampled from a human donor with active COVID-19. The donor label of this sample is uncertain. CDR3s include the opening cysteine and the closing phenylalanine or tryptophan. D genes are given only for firm matches. Clone size, where shown, is once, few, many, or a class for clones that have expanded.

TRBJ2-7	TRBV5-4	NA	NA	CASSYVGGSYEQYF	TGTGCCAGCAGCTATGTCGGGGGATCCTACGAGCAGTACTTC
TRBJ2-3	TRBV5-1	NA	TRBD1	CASRPGTGTDTQYF	TGCGCCAGCAGACCCGGGACAGGGACAGATACGCAGTATTTT
TRBJ2-5	TRBV11-1	NA	TRBD2	CASSFVAGRGETQYF	TGTGCCAGCAGCTTTGTCGCCGGGAGGGGAGAGACCCAGTACTTC
TRBJ1-2	TRBV27	NA	TRBD1	CASSPRDRGTYGYTF	TGTGCCAGCAGTCCGCGGGACAGGGGGACATATGGCTACACCTTC
TRBJ2-7	TRBV6-5	NA	TRBD2	CASSYSGLAKSYEQYF	TGTGCCAGCAGTTACTCGGGACTAGCGAAATCCTACGAGCAGTACTTC
TRBJ2-1	TRBV7-3	once	TRBD1	CASSPGTGGVEQFF	TGTGCCAGCAGCCCCGGGACAGGGGGGGTTGAGCAGTTCTTC
TRBJ1-3	TRBV5-1	once	NA	CASSLGGSATGNTIYF	TGCGCCAGCAGCTTGGGAGGGTCGGCCACTGGAAACACCATATATTTT
TRBJ2-3	TRBV2	NA	NA	CASLTTGRTPDDTQYF	TGTGCCAGCTTGACGACCGGACGGACACCCGACGATACGCAGTATTTT
TRBJ1-1	TRBV5-6	NA	TRBD1	CASSPGGTEAFF	TGTGCCAGCAGCCCAGGGGGGACTGAAGCTTTCTTT
TRBJ2-5	TRBV24-1	NA	TRBD2	CATSDGGLAQETQYF	TGTGCCACCAGTGATGGAGGACTAGCCCAAGAGACCCAGTACTTC
TRBJ2-1	TRBV10-3	NA	TRBD2	CAISEVGGGRSYNEQFF	TGTGCCATCAGTGAAGTAGGAGGCGGGAGATCCTACAATGAGCAGTTCTTC
TRBJ2-7	TRBV12-5	NA	NA	CASGSGTDGEQYF	TGTGCTAGTGGTTCGGGAACCGACGGCGAGCAGTACTTC
TRBJ2-2	TRBV27	NA	NA	CASSSAGELFF	TGTGCCAGCAGTTCCGCCGGGGAGCTGTTTTTT
TRBJ2-7	TRBV7-8	NA	NA	CASSLVQGPREQYF	TGTGCCAGCAGCTTAGTTCAGGGTCCCCGGGAGCAGTACTTC
TRBJ1-1	TRBV6-5	NA	TRBD1	CASRRDRGRIEAFF	TGTGCCAGCAGAAGGGACAGGGGGCGAATTGAAGCTTTCTTT
TRBJ2-6	TRBV28	once	NA	CASSSQGTGANVLTF	TGTGCCAGCAGTTCCCAGGGGACTGGGGCCAACGTCCTGACTTTC
TRBJ2-2	TRBV7-3	NA	NA	CASSLIGATGELFF	TGTGCCAGCAGCTTAATAGGGGCCACCGGGGAGCTGTTTTTT
TRBJ1-1	TRBV10-3	NA	NA	CAISGGGGTEAFF	TGTGCCATCAGTGGCGGGGGAGGAACTGAAGCTTTCTTT
TRBJ2-6	TRBV25-1	NA	TRBD1	CASGQGWAGANVLTF	TGTGCCAGCGGACAGGGGTGGGCTGGGGCCAACGTCCTGACTTTC
TRBJ1-3	TRBV29-1	NA	NA	CSTPTGSSGNTIYF	TGCAGTACCCCGACAGGTAGCTCTGGAAACACCATATATTTT
TRBJ2-2	TRBV10-3	NA	NA	CAISEAGEGGELFF	TGTGCCATCAGTGAGGCAGGAGAGGGCGGGGAGCTGTTTTTT
TRBJ2-3	TRBV19	NA	TRBD1	CASSMGQSTDTQYF	TGTGCCAGTAGTATGGGACAGAGCACAGATACGCAGTATTTT
TRBJ1-4	TRBV15	NA	TRBD1	CATSRVGTGREKLFF	TGTGCCACCAGCAGAGTGGGGACAGGGAGGGAAAAACTGTTTTTT
TRBJ1-4	TRBV7-2	NA	NA	CASSLHLQKGDEKLFF	TGTGCCAGCAGCCTCCACCTACAGAAGGGAGATGAAAAACTGTTTTTT
TRBJ2-2	TRBV6-5	NA	TRBD1	CASKGAELNTGELFF	TGTGCCAGCAAGGGGGCGGAATTAAACACCGGGGAGCTGTTTTTT
TRBJ2-3	TRBV5-8	NA	TRBD2	CASSLGASGLSTDTQYF	TGTGCCAGCAGCTTGGGGGCTAGCGGGCTCAGCACAGATACGCAGTATTTT
TRBJ1-3	TRBV9	NA	NA	CASSALGGGPGNTIYF	TGTGCCAGCAGCGCCCTCGGGGGGGGGCCGGGAAACACCATATATTTT
TRBJ2-2	TRBV2	NA	TRBD2	CASSEPLRLAGDDTGELFF	TGTGCCAGCAGTGAACCCCTCAGACTAGCGGGGGACGACACCGGGGAGCTGTTTTTT
TRBJ2-2	TRBV14	NA	NA	CASSQMSGTGELFF	TGTGCCAGCAGCCAAATGTCGGGGACCGGGGAGCTGTTTTTT